This T cell receptor (beta chain) was sequenced during a study of post-analysis software for immune sequencing data. Ten or more counts support this clonotype. Its antigen is still unknown. Unique molecular identifiers had been added to the TCR beta cDNA libraries. TCRdb re-called the PCR reads with MiXCR, one entry per CDR3 protein. This table has about 380,000 distinct CDR3 sequences, around 37% appearing once. The study, taken as a whole, reports: Higher frequency in patients than in controls was seen for roughly five TRBV segments, with TRBV5-6, TRBV5-1 and TRBV20-1 among them.

Between the trimmed V and J ends, which lost 2 bases and 4 bases, there was a span of 20 bases. The germline V gene has CDR1 SGHTA and CDR2 FQGNSA. The CDR3 length is 17 residues. Sequencing was carried out using blood. This sequence joins TRBV7-2 and TRBJ1-2, with a tentative D call TRBD1 (5 bases). The receptor comes from a girl under 18 with multiple sclerosis. The CDR3 reads CASSLNALAGLIYGYTF. The CDR3, as DNA: TGTGCCAGCAGCTTAAACGCGCTGGCAGGGCTTATCTATGGCTACACCTTC.